Below are 3 T cell receptor beta chains sequenced from a single sample in a study of Graves' ophthalmopathy and Graves' hyperthyroidism. Amplified material comprised TCR beta CDR3 regions derived from RNA transcripts. Amplification began with first-round RT-PCR using HTBI primers, then second-round multiplex PCR was performed. Each CDR3 protein is one row after TCRdb ran MiXCR on the multiplex PCR reads. The data contain about 370,000 distinct CDR3 sequences, around 16% of them singletons. The sequenced sample consisted of peripheral blood. The source of these receptors is a woman aged 18-29 years with Graves' ophthalmopathy.

The table lists this clonotype with many counts. The rearrangement links TRBV12-3 or TRBV12-4 to TRBJ1-1; a weak D match, TRBD1 (5 bases). Trimming removed 5 bases from V and 3 bases from J, with 13 bases in between. This CDR3 has 14 residues. CDR3 nucleotides: TGTGCCAGCAGTAGCAGATTGGGGGACACTGAAGCTTTCTTT. Protein product: CASSSRLGDTEAFF.

This clonotype was observed at least ten times. The CDR3 nucleotides read TGTGCCAGCATCGGGGTAGGTCAAGAGACCCAGTACTTC. This encodes CASIGVGQETQYF. This rearrangement joins TRBV7-9 to TRBJ2-5; a possible D gene is TRBD2 (5 bases). Germline CDR1 is SEHNR and CDR2 is FQNEAQ (reference sequence). The CDR3 loop spans 13 amino acids. The V gene lost 7 bases and the J gene lost 2 bases, with 11 bases spanning the gap.

This clonotype occurred many times. This sequence joins TRBV6-5 and TRBJ1-1, with a tentative D call TRBD1 (5 bases). Germline V CDR1 and CDR2: MNHEY, SVGAGI. The V and J ends lost 3 bases and 0 bases respectively, with 17 bases between them. The CDR3 runs 17 residues. The CDR3 bases are TGTGCCAGCAGTTATTTTAGAACAGGACTAATGAACACTGAAGCTTTCTTT. This translates into CASSYFRTGLMNTEAFF.